These 2 T cell receptor beta chains were all obtained from the same sample, sequenced in a study of OX40 agonist ivuxolimab in advanced cancers. Profiling relied on immunoSEQ multiplex PCR, and the TCRdb table lists in-frame clones only, not all of them. The sample carries around 69,000 clones, around 87% recorded once. The sequences come from CD4+ or CD8+ T cells sorted from blood, collected in a trial of the OX40 agonist ivuxolimab. The receptors derive from an adult with an advanced solid tumor such as melanoma, head and neck, liver or kidney cancer.

V is TRBV28 and J is TRBJ2-5; no reliable D call. V shed 5 bases and J shed 3 bases, with 4 bases lying between them. This CDR3 is built from 11 residues. Germline loops: CDR1 MDHEN, CDR2 SYDVKM. Here the CDR3 reads CASSAEETQYF. As DNA, the CDR3 is TGTGCCAGCAGTGCAGAAGAGACCCAGTACTTC.

The CDR3 reads CASSLFGAGEGPDSNQPQHF. DNA for the CDR3: TGTGCCAGCAGTTTATTTGGGGCAGGGGAGGGCCCGGATAGCAATCAGCCCCAGCATTTT. The genes are TRBV28 and TRBJ1-5, with D tentatively TRBD1 (6 bases). V was cut by 1 base and J by 0 bases, with 22 bases left in between. The CDR3 has 20 amino acids. Germline-derived CDR1 and CDR2 are MDHEN and SYDVKM.